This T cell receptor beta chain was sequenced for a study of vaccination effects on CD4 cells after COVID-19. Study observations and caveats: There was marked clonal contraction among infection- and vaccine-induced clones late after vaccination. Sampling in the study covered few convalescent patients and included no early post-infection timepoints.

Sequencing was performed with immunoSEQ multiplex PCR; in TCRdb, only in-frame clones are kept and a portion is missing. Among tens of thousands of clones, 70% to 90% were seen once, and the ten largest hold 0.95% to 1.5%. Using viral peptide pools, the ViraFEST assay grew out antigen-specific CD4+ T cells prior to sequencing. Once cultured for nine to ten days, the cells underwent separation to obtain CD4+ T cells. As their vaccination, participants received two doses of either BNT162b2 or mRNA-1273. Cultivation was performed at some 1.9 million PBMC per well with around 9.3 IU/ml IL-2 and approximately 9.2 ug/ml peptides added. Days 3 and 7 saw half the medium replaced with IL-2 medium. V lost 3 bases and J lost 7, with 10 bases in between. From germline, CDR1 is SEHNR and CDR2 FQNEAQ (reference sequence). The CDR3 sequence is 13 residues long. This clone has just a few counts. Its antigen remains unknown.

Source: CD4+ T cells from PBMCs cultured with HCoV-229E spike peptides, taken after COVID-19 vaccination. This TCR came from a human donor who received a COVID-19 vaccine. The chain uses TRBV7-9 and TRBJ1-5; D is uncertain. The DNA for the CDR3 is TGTGCCAGCAGCTTTGGGTCGCGACAGCCCCAGCATTTT. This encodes CASSFGSRQPQHF. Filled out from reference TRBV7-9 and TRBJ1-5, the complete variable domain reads DTGVSQNPRHKITKRGQNVTFRCDPISEHNRLYWYRQTLGQGPEFLTYFQNEAQLEKSRLLSDRFSAERPKGSFSTLEIQRTEQGDSAMYLCASSFGSRQPQHFGDGTRLSIL.